Below, 22 T cell receptor beta chains from the same sample are listed, as sequenced in a study of T cells in Graves' hyperthyroidism and ophthalmopathy. RNA transcripts gave rise to amplified TCR beta CDR3 regions. With the HTBI primer set, the TCR CDR3 went through a first round of RT-PCR. TCRdb re-called the multiplex PCR reads through MiXCR, storing one row per CDR3 protein. The sample has some 570,000 distinct CDR3 sequences; approximately 14% are singletons. The source material was blood. The receptors here all came from a young woman with Graves' ophthalmopathy.

This clonotype was seen many times. The gene calls are TRBV7-3 and TRBJ2-3; perhaps TRBD2 as D (5 bases). The length of the CDR3 is 18 residues. In germline, CDR1 is SGHTA, CDR2 FQGTGA. V was pared by 6 bases and J by 2 bases, with 24 bases between. The CDR3 bases are TGTGCCAGCAGGCAAGCCTCGGGATGGCAGGCGGACACAGATACGCAGTATTTT. Protein sequence: CASRQASGWQADTDTQYF.

Many counts were recorded for this clonotype. The gene calls are TRBV27 and TRBJ2-1, with TRBD2 as a possible D gene (5 bases). The CDR3 is 15 residues long. Germline V lookup: CDR1 MNHEY, CDR2 SMNVEV (reference sequence). Trimming stripped 6 bases from V and 2 bases from J, with 14 bases between. CDR3 sequence reads: CASSPSAGTYNEQFF. The CDR3 nucleotides are TGTGCCAGCAGCCCCTCCGCCGGGACCTACAATGAGCAGTTCTTC.

This clonotype was found many times. V gene TRBV2 combines with J gene TRBJ2-1, with no clear D. The germline V and J ends were trimmed by 4 bases and 0 bases, with 7 bases remaining between them. The germline gives CDR1 SNHLY, CDR2 FYNNEI. The CDR3 consists of 14 residues. CDR3 loop: CASSVRSSYNEQFF. Written as DNA, the CDR3 is TGTGCCAGCAGTGTAAGAAGCTCCTACAATGAGCAGTTCTTC.

This clonotype was found many times. V is TRBV3-1 and J is TRBJ1-3; D perhaps matches TRBD1 (5 bases). Germline V gene sequence: CDR1 LGHDT, CDR2 YNNKEL (reference sequence). Trimming removed 6 bases at V and 2 bases at J, with 11 bases between. This CDR3 spans 14 amino acids. In nucleotides, the CDR3 is TGTGCCAGCAGTCCTACAGGAACTGGAAACACCATATATTTT. Translating it yields CASSPTGTGNTIYF.

This clonotype was observed at least ten times. This chain links TRBV19 with TRBJ2-3, with 9 bases that match TRBD2. Germline trimming cut 7 bases from V and 5 bases from J; bases unmatched to any gene: 7. The V gene's germline CDR1 is LNHDA and CDR2 SQIVND (reference sequence). This CDR3 comprises 14 residues. The CDR3 DNA follows: TGTGCCAGTACCGTTAGCGGGAGCGGAGATACGCAGTATTTT. Translating it yields CASTVSGSGDTQYF.

Many counts were recorded for this clonotype. The chain links TRBV2 to TRBJ1-2; D remains ambiguous. Germline CDR1 SNHLY, CDR2 FYNNEI. Trimming pared 3 bases from V and 12 bases from J, leaving 11 bases between. This CDR3 has 11 residues. CDR3 coding DNA: TGTGCCAGCAGTGAGGGGTGGCGGAACACCTTC. The encoded protein is CASSEGWRNTF.

This clonotype was recorded a few times. This sequence joins TRBV20-1 and TRBJ1-1; a weak D match, TRBD1 (6 bases). This CDR3 comprises 17 residues. CDR1 is DFQATT and CDR2 is SNEGSKA in the germline V gene (reference sequence). V lost 0 bases to trimming and J lost 1 base, with 18 bases between them. DNA for the CDR3: TGCAGTGCTAGAGAAGGTCGGTCAGGGGCCAGGAACACTGAAGCTTTCTTT. It specifies CSAREGRSGARNTEAFF.

In its sample, this clonotype was seen many times. This sequence joins TRBV28 and TRBJ2-7; D is tentatively TRBD1 or TRBD2 (5 bases each). The CDR3 totals 14 residues. CDR1 and CDR2 (germline): MDHEN, SYDVKM. Trimming took 6 bases from V and 1 from J, leaving 13 bases between them. CDR3 coding DNA: TGTGCCAGCAGGTCCGGGGACCGATCCTACGAGCAGTACTTC. Its protein is CASRSGDRSYEQYF.

The chain recombines TRBV27 with TRBJ2-5; 11 bases are a match to TRBD2. The CDR3 is 18 amino acids. The germline V gene has CDR1 MNHEY and CDR2 SMNVEV (reference sequence). J gave up 2 bases and V 2 bases, and 10 bases lay outside the gene matches. Written as DNA, the CDR3 is TGTGCCAGCAGTTTACAGGCTAGCGGGAGGAAGGGGCAAGAGACCCAGTACTTC. Its protein product is CASSLQASGRKGQETQYF.

V is TRBV30 and J is TRBJ2-5, with D unresolved. Trimming took off 4 bases at V and 5 bases at J, with 11 bases between the two ends. The CDR3 runs to 12 residues. The germline V gene has CDR1 GTSNPN and CDR2 SVGIG (reference sequence). For the CDR3, the DNA is TGTGCCTGGACATACTCCAGGGAGACCCAGTACTTC. Residues: CAWTYSRETQYF.

This clonotype showed up just once. The rearrangement uses TRBV5-6 and TRBJ1-1, with 9 bases lining up with TRBD1. CDR3 size: 15 residues. The germline V gene encodes CDR1 SGHDT and CDR2 YYEEEE. Trimming cost V 4 bases and J 3 bases; bases outside gene matches: 7. CDR3 region: CASSQPDRGYTEAFF. The CDR3 DNA is TGTGCCAGCAGCCAACCCGACAGGGGGTACACTGAAGCTTTCTTT.

The rearrangement uses TRBV19 and TRBJ2-7, with D possibly matching TRBD1 (6 bases). CDR1 LNHDA and CDR2 SQIVND come from the germline V gene (reference sequence). The CDR3 sequence is 13 residues long. Trimming left V 3 bases short and J 7 bases short, with 13 bases between. Here the CDR3 DNA reads TGTGCCAGTAGTATTACAGGGAAAAGGGAGCAGTACTTC. Its translation is CASSITGKREQYF.

This sequence joins TRBV19 and TRBJ2-2; no clear D gene. Germline V gene lookup returns CDR1 LNHDA and CDR2 SQIVND (reference sequence). V was shortened by 4 bases and J by 6 bases, with 9 bases between the two germline ends. The length of the CDR3 is 13 residues. This chain's CDR3 is CASSSTSPGELFF. CDR3 DNA: TGTGCCAGTAGTAGTACAAGTCCCGGGGAGCTGTTTTTT.

At least ten counts were recorded for this clonotype. The chain links TRBV28 to TRBJ2-4, with 12 bases lining up with TRBD2. In germline, CDR1 is MDHEN, CDR2 SYDVKM. The V segment lost 5 bases and the J segment 4 bases; nucleotides outside the gene matches: 6. CDR3 length equals 16 residues. As DNA, the CDR3 is TGTGCCAGCAGTCCTGGACTAGCGGGATTGAAAAACATTCAGTACTTC. Protein: CASSPGLAGLKNIQYF.

This clonotype came up many times. The J gene is TRBJ2-7, the V gene TRBV28; TRBD2 matches at 13 bases. Germline V gives CDR1 MDHEN, CDR2 SYDVKM. The CDR3 length is 15 residues. V lost 6 bases to trimming and J lost 6 bases; unmatched junction nucleotides: 8. CDR3 nucleotide sequence: TGTGCCAGCAGCCAACTAGCGGGAGGGCGACTCGAGCAGTACTTC. Translation gives CASSQLAGGRLEQYF.

This clonotype has a count of ten or more. The CDR3 coding sequence is TGTGCCAGCAGTTCTAGTAACTCCTACAATGAGCAGTTCTTC. It codes for CASSSSNSYNEQFF. V and J are TRBV12-3 or TRBV12-4 and TRBJ2-1; D not certain. V was clipped by 4 bases and J by 0 bases, with 7 bases between them. The CDR3 has 14 amino acids.

The CDR3 loop reads CASRPTPGQGWEQYF. DNA for the CDR3: TGTGCCAGCAGACCTACACCGGGACAGGGGTGGGAGCAGTACTTC. V and J are TRBV27 and TRBJ2-7; 10 bases map to TRBD1. Germline CDR1 is MNHEY and CDR2 is SMNVEV (reference sequence). The CDR3 is made up of 15 amino acids. Unmatched junction bases numbered 12, after V lost 6 bases and J lost 7 bases.

About this clonotype itself: A much larger clone sits a single nucleotide away, making a read error possible. This sequence joins TRBV20-1 and TRBJ2-1; D unresolved. Germline-derived CDR1 and CDR2 are DFQATT and SNEGSKA (reference sequence). The CDR3 length is 14 residues. CDR3 sequence: CRITRLLAGDEQSF. DNA of the CDR3: TGCAGAATCACTCGGTTATTAGCAGGCGATGAGCAGTCCTTC.

Remarks on this clonotype: A much larger clone lies a single base off, so this may be a read error. This sequence joins TRBV7-9 and TRBJ2-3; TRBD1 agrees at 8 bases. Germline V gene sequence: CDR1 SEHNR, CDR2 FQNEAQ (reference sequence). The CDR3 extends over 15 amino acids. Trimming at V came to 11 bases and at J to 0 bases, leaving 10 bases not matched to a gene. CDR3 protein: CAGGDRGISTDTQYF. For the CDR3, the DNA is TGTGCCGGAGGAGACAGGGGTATTAGCACAGATACGCAGTATTTT.

This clonotype was counted only a few times. V is TRBV27 and J is TRBJ1-1; no reliable D call. There are 13 residues in the CDR3. V dropped 8 bases and J dropped 5 bases, with 15 bases sitting between them. Germline loops: CDR1 MNHEY, CDR2 SMNVEV (reference sequence). CDR3 in amino acids: CASRREEWTEAFF. CDR3 DNA sequence: TGTGCCAGCCGGAGGGAGGAGTGGACTGAAGCTTTCTTT.

This clonotype was counted ten times or more. The gene calls are TRBV12-3 or TRBV12-4 and TRBJ2-3; TRBD2 matches at 7 bases. This CDR3 contains 15 residues. The junction had 3 bases not matched to a gene; V was cut back by 0 bases and J by 3 bases. The CDR3 sequence: CASSLAASGTDTQYF. CDR3 nucleotides: TGTGCCAGCAGTTTAGCCGCTAGCGGTACAGATACGCAGTATTTT.

In its sample, this clonotype was seen a few times. The genes are TRBV6-5 and TRBJ2-2, with D perhaps TRBD2 (5 bases). Germline lookup yields CDR1 MNHEY and CDR2 SVGAGI. Trimming took off 0 bases at V and 5 bases at J, with 10 bases between the two ends. The CDR3 sequence is 15 residues long. Here the CDR3 DNA reads TGTGCCAGCAGTTACTCGAACGAGGGAACCGGGGAGCTGTTTTTT. Protein: CASSYSNEGTGELFF.